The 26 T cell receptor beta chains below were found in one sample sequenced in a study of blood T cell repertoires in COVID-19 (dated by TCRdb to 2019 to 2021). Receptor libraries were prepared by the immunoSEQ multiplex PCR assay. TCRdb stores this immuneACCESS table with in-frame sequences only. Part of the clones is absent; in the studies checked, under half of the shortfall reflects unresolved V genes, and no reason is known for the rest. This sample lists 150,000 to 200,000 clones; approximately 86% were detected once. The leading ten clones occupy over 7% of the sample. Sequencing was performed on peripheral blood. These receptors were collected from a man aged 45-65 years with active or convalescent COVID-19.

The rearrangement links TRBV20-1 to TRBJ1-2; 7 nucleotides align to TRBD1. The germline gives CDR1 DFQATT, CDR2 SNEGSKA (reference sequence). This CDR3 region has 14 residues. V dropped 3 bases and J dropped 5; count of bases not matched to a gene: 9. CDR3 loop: CSASRRGIGYGYTF. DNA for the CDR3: TGCAGTGCTAGTCGCAGGGGGATCGGGTATGGCTACACCTTC.

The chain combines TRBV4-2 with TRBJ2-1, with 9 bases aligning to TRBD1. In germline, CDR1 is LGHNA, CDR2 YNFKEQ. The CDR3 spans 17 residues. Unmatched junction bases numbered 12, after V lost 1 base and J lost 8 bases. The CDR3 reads CASSQAGQGRRSDEQFF. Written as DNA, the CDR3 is TGTGCCAGCAGCCAAGCCGGACAGGGGCGCAGGTCCGATGAGCAGTTCTTC.

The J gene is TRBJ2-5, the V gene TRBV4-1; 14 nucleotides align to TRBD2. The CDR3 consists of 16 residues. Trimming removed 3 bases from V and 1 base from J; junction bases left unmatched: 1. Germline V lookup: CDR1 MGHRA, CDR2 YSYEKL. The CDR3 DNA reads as TGCGCCAGCAGCCACGGACTAGCGGGGGGCCAAGAGACCCAGTACTTC. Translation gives CASSHGLAGGQETQYF.

CDR3 in DNA: TGCAGTGCTAGTCAGGGGCAGGAGACCCAGTACTTC. Protein product: CSASQGQETQYF. The chain has TRBV20-1 and TRBJ2-5; tentatively, D is TRBD1 (6 bases). The V end lost 3 bases, the J end lost 5 bases, and 10 bases lay between the germline ends. Germline assignment: CDR1 DFQATT and CDR2 SNEGSKA (reference sequence). This CDR3 region has 12 residues.

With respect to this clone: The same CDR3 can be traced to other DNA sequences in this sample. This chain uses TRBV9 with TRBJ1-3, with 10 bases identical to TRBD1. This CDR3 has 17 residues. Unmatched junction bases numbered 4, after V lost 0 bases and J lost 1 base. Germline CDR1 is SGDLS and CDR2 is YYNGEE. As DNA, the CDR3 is TGTGCCAGCAGCGTAGGGGGACAGGGGACATCTGGAAACACCATATATTTT. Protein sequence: CASSVGGQGTSGNTIYF.

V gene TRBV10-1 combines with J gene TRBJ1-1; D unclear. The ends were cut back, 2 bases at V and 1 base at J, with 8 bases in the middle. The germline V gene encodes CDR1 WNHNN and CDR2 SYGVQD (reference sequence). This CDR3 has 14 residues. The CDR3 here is CASSEAQKNTEAFF. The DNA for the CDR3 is TGCGCCAGCAGTGAGGCCCAGAAGAACACTGAAGCTTTCTTT.

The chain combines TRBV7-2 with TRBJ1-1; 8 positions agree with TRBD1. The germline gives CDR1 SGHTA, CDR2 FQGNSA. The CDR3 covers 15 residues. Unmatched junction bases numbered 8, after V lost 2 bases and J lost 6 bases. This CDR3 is CASSLSPGTGSEAFF. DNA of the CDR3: TGTGCCAGCAGCTTAAGCCCCGGGACAGGATCTGAAGCTTTCTTT. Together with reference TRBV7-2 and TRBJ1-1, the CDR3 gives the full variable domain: GAGVSQSPSNKVTEKGKDVELRCDPISGHTALYWYRQSLGQGLEFLIYFQGNSAPDKSGLPSDRFSAERTGGSVSTLTIQRTQQEDSAVYLCASSLSPGTGSEAFFGQGTRLTVV.

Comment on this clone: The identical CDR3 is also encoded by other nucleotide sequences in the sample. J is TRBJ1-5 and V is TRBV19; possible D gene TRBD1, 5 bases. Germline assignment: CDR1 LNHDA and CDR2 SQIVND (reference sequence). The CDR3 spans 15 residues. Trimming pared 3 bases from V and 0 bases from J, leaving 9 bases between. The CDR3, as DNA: TGTGCCAGTAGTATTTTTAGGGGTAGCAATCAGCCCCAGCATTTT. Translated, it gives CASSIFRGSNQPQHF.

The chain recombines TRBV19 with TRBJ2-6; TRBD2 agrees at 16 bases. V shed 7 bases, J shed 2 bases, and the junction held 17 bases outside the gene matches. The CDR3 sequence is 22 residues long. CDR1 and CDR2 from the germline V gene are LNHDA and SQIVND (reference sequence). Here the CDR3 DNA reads TGTGCCAGTACGGTCGGACCGGGACTAGCGGGAGGGCGCTCCCCTGGGGCCAACGTCCTGACTTTC. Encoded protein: CASTVGPGLAGGRSPGANVLTF.

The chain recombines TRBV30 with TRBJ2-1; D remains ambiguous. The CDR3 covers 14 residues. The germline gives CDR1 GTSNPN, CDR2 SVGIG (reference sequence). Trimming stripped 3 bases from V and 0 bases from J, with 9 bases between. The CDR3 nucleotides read TGTGCCTGGAGAACGCCTAACTCCTACAATGAGCAGTTCTTC. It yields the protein CAWRTPNSYNEQFF.

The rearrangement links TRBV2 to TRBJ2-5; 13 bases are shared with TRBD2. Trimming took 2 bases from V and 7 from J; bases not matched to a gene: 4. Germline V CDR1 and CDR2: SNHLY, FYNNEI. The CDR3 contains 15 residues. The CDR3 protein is CASSERTSGGGTQYF. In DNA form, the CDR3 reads TGTGCCAGCAGTGAAAGGACTAGCGGGGGAGGGACCCAGTACTTC.

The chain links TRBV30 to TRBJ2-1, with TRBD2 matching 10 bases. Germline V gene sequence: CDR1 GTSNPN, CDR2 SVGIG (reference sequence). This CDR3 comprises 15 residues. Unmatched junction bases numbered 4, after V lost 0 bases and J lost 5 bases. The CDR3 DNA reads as TGTGCCTGGAGTGTCGGGACTAGCGCCCACAATGAGCAGTTCTTC. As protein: CAWSVGTSAHNEQFF.

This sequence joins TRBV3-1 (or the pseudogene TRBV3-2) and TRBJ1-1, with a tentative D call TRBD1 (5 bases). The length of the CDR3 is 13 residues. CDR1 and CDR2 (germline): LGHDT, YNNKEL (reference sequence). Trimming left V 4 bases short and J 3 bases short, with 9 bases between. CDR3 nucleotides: TGTGCCAGCAGCCTGGGGGAGGACACTGAAGCTTTCTTT. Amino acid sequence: CASSLGEDTEAFF.

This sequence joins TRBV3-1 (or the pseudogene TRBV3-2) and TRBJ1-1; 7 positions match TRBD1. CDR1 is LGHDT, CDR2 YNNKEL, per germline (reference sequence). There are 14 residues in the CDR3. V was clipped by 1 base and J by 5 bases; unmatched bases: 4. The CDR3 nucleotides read TGTGCCAGCAGCCAAGCGGGACAGACAACTGAAGCTTTCTTT. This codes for CASSQAGQTTEAFF.

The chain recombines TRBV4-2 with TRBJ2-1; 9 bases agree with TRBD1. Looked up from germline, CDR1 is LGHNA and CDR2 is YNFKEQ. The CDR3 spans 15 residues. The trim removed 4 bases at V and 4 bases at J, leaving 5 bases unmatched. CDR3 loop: CASSRDRERYNEQFF. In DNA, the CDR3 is TGTGCCAGCAGCCGGGACAGGGAAAGGTACAATGAGCAGTTCTTC.

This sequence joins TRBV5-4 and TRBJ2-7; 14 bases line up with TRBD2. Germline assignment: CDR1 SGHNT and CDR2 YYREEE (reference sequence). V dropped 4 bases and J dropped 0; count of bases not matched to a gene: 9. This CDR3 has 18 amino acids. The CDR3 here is CASSPPGTSGGSSYEQYF. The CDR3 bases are TGTGCCAGCAGCCCCCCCGGGACTAGCGGGGGTAGCTCCTACGAGCAGTACTTC.

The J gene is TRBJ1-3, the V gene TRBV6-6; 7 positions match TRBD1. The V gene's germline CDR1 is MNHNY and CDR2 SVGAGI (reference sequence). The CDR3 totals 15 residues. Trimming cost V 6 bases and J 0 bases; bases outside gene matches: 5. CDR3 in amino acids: CASRVGTASGNTIYF. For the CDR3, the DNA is TGTGCCAGCAGGGTAGGGACAGCCTCTGGAAACACCATATATTTT.

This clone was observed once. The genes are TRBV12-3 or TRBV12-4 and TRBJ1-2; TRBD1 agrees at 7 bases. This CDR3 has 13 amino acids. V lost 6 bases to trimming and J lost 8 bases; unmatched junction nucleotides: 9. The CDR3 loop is CASSTRQGGGYTF. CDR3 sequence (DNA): TGTGCCAGCAGCACAAGACAGGGAGGAGGCTACACCTTC.

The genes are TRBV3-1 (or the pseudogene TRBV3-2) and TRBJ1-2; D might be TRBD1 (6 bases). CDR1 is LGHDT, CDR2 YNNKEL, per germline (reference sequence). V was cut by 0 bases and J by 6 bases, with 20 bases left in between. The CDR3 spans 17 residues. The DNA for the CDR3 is TGTGCCAGCAGCCAAGACATTGCGTCAAGGGCAGGGGATGGCTACACCTTC. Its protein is CASSQDIASRAGDGYTF.

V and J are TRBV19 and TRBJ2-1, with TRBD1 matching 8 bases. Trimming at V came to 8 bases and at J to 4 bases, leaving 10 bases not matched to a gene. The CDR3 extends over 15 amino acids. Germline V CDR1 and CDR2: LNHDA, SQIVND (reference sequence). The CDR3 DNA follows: TGTGCCAGTGGACGACAGGGGACCGGATACAATGAGCAGTTCTTC. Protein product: CASGRQGTGYNEQFF.

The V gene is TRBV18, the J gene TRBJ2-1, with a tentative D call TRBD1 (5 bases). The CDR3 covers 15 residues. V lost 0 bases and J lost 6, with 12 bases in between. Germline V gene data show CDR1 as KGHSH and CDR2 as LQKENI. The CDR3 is CASSPPTRVSNEQFF. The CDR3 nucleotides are TGTGCCAGCTCACCACCTACCAGGGTTTCCAATGAGCAGTTCTTC.

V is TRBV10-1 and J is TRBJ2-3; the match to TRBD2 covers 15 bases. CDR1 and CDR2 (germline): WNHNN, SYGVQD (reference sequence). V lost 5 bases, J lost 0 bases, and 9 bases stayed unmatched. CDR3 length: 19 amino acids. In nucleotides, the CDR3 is TGCGCCAGCAGTCCCGGGACTAGCGGGGGGAAAACTAGCACAGATACGCAGTATTTT. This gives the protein CASSPGTSGGKTSTDTQYF.

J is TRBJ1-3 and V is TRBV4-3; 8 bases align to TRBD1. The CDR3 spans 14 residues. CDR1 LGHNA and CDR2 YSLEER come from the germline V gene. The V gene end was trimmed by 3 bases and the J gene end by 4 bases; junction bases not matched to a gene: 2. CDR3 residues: CASSHGDRGNTIYF. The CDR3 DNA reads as TGCGCCAGCAGCCATGGGGACAGGGGAAACACCATATATTTT.

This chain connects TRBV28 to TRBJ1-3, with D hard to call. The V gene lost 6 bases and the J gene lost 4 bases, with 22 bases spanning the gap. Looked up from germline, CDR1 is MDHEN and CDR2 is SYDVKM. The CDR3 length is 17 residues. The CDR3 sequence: CASRDRVERTSGNTIYF. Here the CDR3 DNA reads TGTGCCAGCAGAGACCGGGTCGAGCGGACTTCGGGAAACACCATATATTTT.

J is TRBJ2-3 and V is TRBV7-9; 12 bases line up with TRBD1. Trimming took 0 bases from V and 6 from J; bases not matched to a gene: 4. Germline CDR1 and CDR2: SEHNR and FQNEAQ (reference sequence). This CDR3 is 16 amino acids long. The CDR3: CASSLAGQGATDTQYF. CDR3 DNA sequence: TGTGCCAGCAGCTTAGCGGGACAGGGGGCTACCGATACGCAGTATTTT. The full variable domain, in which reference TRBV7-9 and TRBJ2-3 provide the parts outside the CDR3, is DTGVSQNPRHKITKRGQNVTFRCDPISEHNRLYWYRQTLGQGPEFLTYFQNEAQLEKSRLLSDRFSAERPKGSFSTLEIQRTEQGDSAMYLCASSLAGQGATDTQYFGPGTRLTVL.

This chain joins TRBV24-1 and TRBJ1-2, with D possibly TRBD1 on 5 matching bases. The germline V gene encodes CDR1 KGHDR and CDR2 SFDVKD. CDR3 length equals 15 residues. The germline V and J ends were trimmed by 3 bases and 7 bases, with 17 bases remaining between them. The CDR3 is CATSDPSRTPVGYTF. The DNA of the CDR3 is TGTGCCACCAGTGATCCATCCCGGACACCTGTTGGCTACACCTTC.